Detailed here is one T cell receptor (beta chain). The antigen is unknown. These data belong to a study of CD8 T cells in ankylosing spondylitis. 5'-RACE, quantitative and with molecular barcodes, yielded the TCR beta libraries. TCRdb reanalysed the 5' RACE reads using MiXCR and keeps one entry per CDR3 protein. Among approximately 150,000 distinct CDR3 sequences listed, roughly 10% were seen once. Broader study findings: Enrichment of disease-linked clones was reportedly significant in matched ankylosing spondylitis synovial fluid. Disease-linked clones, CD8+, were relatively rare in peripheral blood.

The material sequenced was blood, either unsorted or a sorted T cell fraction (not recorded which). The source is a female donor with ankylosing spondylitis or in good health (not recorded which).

The CDR3 is CATRAQGSRAFF. CDR3 in DNA: TGTGCCACCAGAGCCCAGGGATCGCGAGCTTTCTTT. V is TRBV13 and J is TRBJ1-1, with a tentative D call TRBD1 (5 bases). V lost 10 bases and J lost 10, with 19 bases in between. CDR3 size: 12 residues. From germline, CDR1 is PRHDT and CDR2 FYEKMQ (reference sequence).